This T cell receptor beta chain was recorded in a study of response to subunit inactivated influenza vaccine. Study-wide results and limits: It was the authors' suggestion that each seasonal influenza vaccination recruits few new T cells.

The CDR3 is 14 residues long. V dropped 5 bases and J dropped 7; count of bases not matched to a gene: 9. CDR1 is SEHNR and CDR2 is FQNEAQ in the germline V gene (reference sequence). For this clonotype: Its antigen is still unknown.

TCRdb re-called the RT-PCR reads with MiXCR, one entry per CDR3 protein. Found here are about 800,000 distinct CDR3 sequences, 21% of them singletons; the top ten hold roughly 10%. The rearrangement uses TRBV7-9 and TRBJ1-1; 8 bases are shared with TRBD1. This specimen consisted of PBMCs from blood, obtained 4 to 6 days after vaccination. This clonotype was obtained from a man aged 50 to 59 who received an inactivated influenza vaccine. Written as DNA, the CDR3 is TGTGCCAGCAGCGCCTGGACAGGGAAGCGTGAAGCTTTCTTT. It encodes CASSAWTGKREAFF.